This T cell receptor (beta chain) was obtained from a study of T-cell memory formation after mild COVID-19. Overall study context: Clustering of TCRs was largely donor specific.

Germline assignment: CDR1 ENHRY and CDR2 SYGVKD. The CDR3 totals 15 residues. V lost 0 bases and J lost 3, with 12 bases in between. 5'RACE primed at constant segments yielded TCR alpha and TCR beta cDNA libraries bearing sample barcodes and UMIs. TCRdb processed the 5' RACE reads anew with MiXCR; each CDR3 protein has one entry. The repertoire has tens of thousands of distinct CDR3 sequences, around a quarter of them found once; the top ten carry roughly 45%. Concerning this clonotype: Its antigen is as yet unknown.

Study-level results: Largely, contracting CD4+ clones fell within CM and EM, and contracting CD8+ clones within EMRA. Clones shrinking from day 15 to 85 showed even CD4/CD8 mixes; later expanders tilted CD4+.

Sequenced input: PBMCs or a T cell subset sorted from them (not recorded which). The gene calls are TRBV10-3 and TRBJ2-7; no definite D call. This TCR was sampled from a man aged 18 to 29 who had mild COVID-19 (a few samples of this study predate the infection). Cell type and time point are not known. The CDR3 region is CAISESSLRIYEQYF. DNA of the CDR3: TGTGCCATCAGTGAGTCTAGTTTGAGGATCTACGAGCAGTACTTC.